One and the same sample provided the 24 T cell receptor beta chains below, sequenced in a study of graft-versus-host responses after intestinal transplantation (dated by TCRdb to about 2021). Which antigens these TCRs recognize remains unknown. The time point label corresponds to: cells obtained before transplantation from donor or recipient. Libraries were constructed by the immunoSEQ multiplex PCR assay. As stored in TCRdb, this immuneACCESS dataset retains in-frame rearrangements with V and J assigned. A fraction of the clones does not appear; measured against another copy, unresolved V genes explain less than half of the discrepancy, and the remainder lacks a known reason. The sample table contains about 86,000 clones; only one count was recorded for roughly nine tenths of them. The top ten clonotypes cover approximately 0.5% of the sample. The input for sequencing was unstimulated CD8+ T cells sorted from spleen or lymph node cells, taken before intestinal transplant. The receptor source for this set is a human donor who received an intestinal transplant.

The chain has TRBV28 and TRBJ2-7; 8 bases are a match to TRBD1. V was pared by 6 bases and J by 0 bases, with 19 bases of the junction left unmatched. Germline V gene lookup returns CDR1 MDHEN and CDR2 SYDVKM. This CDR3 comprises 19 residues. The CDR3 sequence: CASRETSLRQGLISYEQYF. The CDR3 DNA is TGTGCCAGCAGAGAGACATCCCTACGACAGGGGCTGATCTCCTACGAGCAGTACTTC. Drawing the rest from reference TRBV28 and TRBJ2-7, the complete variable domain is DVKVTQSSRYLVKRTGEKVFLECVQDMDHENMFWYRQDPGLGLRLIYFSYDVKMKEKGDIPEGYSVSREKKERFSLILESASTNQTSMYLCASRETSLRQGLISYEQYFGPGTRLTVT.

The V and J genes are TRBV19 and TRBJ1-1, with 9 bases that match TRBD1. V dropped 11 bases and J dropped 4; count of bases not matched to a gene: 11. Germline values: CDR1 LNHDA, CDR2 SQIVND (reference sequence). The CDR3 consists of 14 residues. CDR3 bases: TGTGCCGTCGGGACAGGGTCCTTTATCACTGAAGCTTTCTTT. As protein: CAVGTGSFITEAFF.

The chain is built from TRBV21-1 and TRBJ2-5; TRBD1 is the table's D call and was not checked against the DNA. TRBV21-1 is flagged as a pseudogene. The CDR3 extends over 14 amino acids. The CDR3 reads CASSDDREQETQYF. CDR3 DNA sequence: TGTGCCAGCAGCGACGACAGGGAACAAGAGACCCAGTACTTC.

The V call is TRBV6-1, the J call TRBJ1-5; 7 nucleotides align to TRBD1. Losses at the gene ends were 10 bases for V and 3 bases for J; bases not matched to a gene: 6. CDR1 and CDR2 (germline): MNHNS, SASEGT. This CDR3 has 13 residues. The CDR3 loop is CATGTVLNQPQHF. The CDR3, as DNA: TGTGCCACAGGGACAGTTCTCAATCAGCCCCAGCATTTT.

The rearrangement uses TRBV7-6 and TRBJ2-3, with D possibly being TRBD2 (7 bases). With 0 bases removed from V and 6 bases from J, the gap between germline ends came to 10 bases. The CDR3 runs to 14 residues. The germline gives CDR1 SGHVS, CDR2 FNYEAQ. CDR3 residues: CASSLAGGVDTQYF. As DNA, the CDR3 is TGTGCCAGCAGCTTAGCAGGGGGGGTGGATACGCAGTATTTT.

V is TRBV9 and J is TRBJ2-7, with D perhaps TRBD2 (5 bases). Trimming left V 2 bases short and J 7 bases short, with 10 bases between. Germline CDR1 is SGDLS and CDR2 is YYNGEE. This CDR3 region has 12 residues. This CDR3 reads CASSVEGEEQYF. The DNA for the CDR3 is TGTGCCAGCAGCGTCGAGGGCGAGGAGCAGTACTTC. Filled out from reference TRBV9 and TRBJ2-7, the complete variable domain reads DSGVTQTPKHLITATGQRVTLRCSPRSGDLSVYWYQQSLDQGLQFLIQYYNGEERAKGNILERFSAQQFPDLHSELNLSSLELGDSALYFCASSVEGEEQYFGPGTRLTVT.

This chain uses TRBV28 with TRBJ2-7; tentatively, D is TRBD1 (6 bases). Trimming shortened V by 4 bases and J by 2 bases, and 12 bases separated the two germline ends. Germline V CDR1 and CDR2: MDHEN, SYDVKM. The CDR3 runs to 14 residues. The CDR3 loop is CASSSTGWTYEQYF. CDR3 sequence (DNA): TGTGCCAGCAGTTCGACAGGCTGGACCTACGAGCAGTACTTC.

The gene calls are TRBV6-1 and TRBJ2-7; TRBD1 might be the D (5 bases). The germline gives CDR1 MNHNS, CDR2 SASEGT. The V and J ends lost 10 bases and 0 bases respectively, with 13 bases between them. The CDR3 runs 13 residues. The DNA for the CDR3 is TGTGCCACTGAGGACACCTACTCCTACGAGCAGTACTTC. Protein: CATEDTYSYEQYF.

The chain links TRBV10-2 to TRBJ2-5; D gene uncertain. V was trimmed by 0 bases and J by 5 bases, leaving 7 bases between them. Germline CDR1 reads WSHSY; CDR2 reads SAAADI. The CDR3 sequence is 13 residues long. DNA for the CDR3: TGCGCCAGCAGTGAGTCGATCGGGGAGACCCAGTACTTC. Its translation is CASSESIGETQYF.

The chain joins TRBV27 to TRBJ1-1, with a weak D call TRBD1 (6 bases). Trimming cost V 5 bases and J 2 bases, with 9 bases left between them. This CDR3 is built from 13 residues. CDR1 and CDR2 from the germline V gene are MNHEY and SMNVEV (reference sequence). CDR3 amino acids: CASSIQGNTEAFF. The CDR3 nucleotides are TGTGCCAGCAGTATACAGGGAAACACTGAAGCTTTCTTT.

The table lists this clone with a count of one. One end of the junction does not line up with germline, which may come from a read error. The rearrangement uses TRBV7-9 and TRBJ2-7, with D possibly matching TRBD2 (5 bases). Germline V lookup: CDR1 SEHNR, CDR2 FQNEAQ (reference sequence). The length of the CDR3 is 12 residues. The DNA for the CDR3 is TGTGCCAGCAGTTTAGATCGGGGCGAGCAGTACTTC. Protein: CASSLDRGEQYF.

The gene calls are TRBV4-1 and TRBJ2-1; the match to TRBD2 covers 12 bases. V trimming: 0 bases; J trimming: 2 bases; junction bases outside the gene matches: 5. Germline values: CDR1 MGHRA, CDR2 YSYEKL. The CDR3 extends over 18 amino acids. CDR3 loop: CASSQEGLAGPPYNEQFF. CDR3 DNA sequence: TGCGCCAGCAGCCAAGAGGGACTAGCGGGCCCTCCCTACAATGAGCAGTTCTTC.

Concerning this clone: At one end the junction does not follow the germline gene, possibly because of a read error. In nucleotides, the CDR3 is TGTGCCAGCACTGAAACAGCGGGAGCCACCTACAATGAGCAGTTCTTC. Translated: CASTETAGATYNEQFF. The gene calls are TRBV6-1 and TRBJ2-1; TRBD2 matches at 8 bases. The CDR3 length is 16 residues. CDR1 is MNHNS, CDR2 SASEGT, per germline.

This clone has more than one count but fewer than ten. The DNA of the CDR3 is TGCGCCAGCAGGGCGACTGCCTGGGAGCAGTACTTC. It yields the protein CASRATAWEQYF. V is TRBV10-2 and J is TRBJ2-7, with D unclear. Per germline, CDR1 WSHSY and CDR2 SAAADI. V was pared by 6 bases and J by 7 bases, with 13 bases between. The CDR3 sequence is 12 residues long.

The gene calls are TRBV4-3 and TRBJ1-1, with unresolved D. CDR1 and CDR2 from the germline V gene are LGHNA and YSLEER. V was trimmed by 6 bases and J by 1 base, leaving 9 bases between them. The CDR3 length is 13 residues. The CDR3 region has the DNA TGCGCCAGCAGTCCGCCAGGGAACACTGAAGCTTTCTTT. It encodes CASSPPGNTEAFF.

The chain combines TRBV5-6 with TRBJ1-5; D might be TRBD1 (5 bases). This CDR3 is built from 16 residues. Germline CDR1 is SGHDT and CDR2 is YYEEEE. V was trimmed by 0 bases and J by 1 base, leaving 11 bases between them. The CDR3 loop reads CASSLGSGGSNQPQHF. CDR3 in DNA: TGTGCCAGCAGCTTGGGGTCTGGGGGGAGCAATCAGCCCCAGCATTTT.

The rearrangement joins TRBV7-9 to TRBJ2-1; TRBD2 is a possible D gene (6 bases). Germline assignment: CDR1 SEHNR and CDR2 FQNEAQ (reference sequence). Trimming pared 6 bases from V and 0 bases from J, leaving 9 bases between. The CDR3 totals 14 residues. CDR3 bases: TGTGCCAGCAGGCCTAGCGACTCCTACAATGAGCAGTTCTTC. Translation gives CASRPSDSYNEQFF.

The chain carries TRBV5-1 and TRBJ1-1; 12 bases align to TRBD1. Germline CDR1 SGHRS, CDR2 YFSETQ. The CDR3 has 18 amino acids. V lost 0 bases to trimming and J lost 3 bases; unmatched junction nucleotides: 9. This CDR3 is CASSLVGQGAFRDTEAFF. CDR3 DNA: TGCGCCAGCAGCTTGGTGGGACAGGGGGCATTTCGGGACACTGAAGCTTTCTTT.

The genes are TRBV25-1 and TRBJ1-4, with a tentative D call TRBD1 (5 bases). Trimming cost V 3 bases and J 6 bases, with 11 bases left between them. The CDR3 extends over 14 amino acids. The V gene's germline CDR1 is MGHDK and CDR2 SYGVNS. In DNA form, the CDR3 reads TGTGCCAGCAGTGAGTCAGGGCTCTATGAAAAACTGTTTTTT. Protein: CASSESGLYEKLFF.

In its sample, this clone was seen once. The chain employs TRBV10-2 and TRBJ2-1; the D gene is possibly TRBD1 (6 bases). This CDR3 has 15 amino acids. Trimming shortened V by 2 bases and J by 7 bases, and 15 bases separated the two germline ends. Germline assignment: CDR1 WSHSY and CDR2 SAAADI. This CDR3 reads CASSELSLGANEQFF. Written as DNA, the CDR3 is TGCGCCAGCAGTGAGCTTAGCTTGGGGGCGAATGAGCAGTTCTTC.

This sequence joins TRBV5-1 and TRBJ1-3; D ambiguous. The V and J ends lost 4 bases and 0 bases respectively, with 11 bases between them. The CDR3 covers 15 residues. Germline V gives CDR1 SGHRS, CDR2 YFSETQ. The CDR3 sequence is CASSPSPGSGNTIYF. CDR3 sequence (DNA): TGCGCCAGCAGCCCCTCTCCGGGCTCTGGAAACACCATATATTTT.

The genes are TRBV12-5 and TRBJ2-3; a possible D gene is TRBD2 (6 bases). This CDR3 region has 15 residues. Looked up from germline, CDR1 is LGHNT and CDR2 is FRNRAP. V lost 5 bases and J lost 5, with 17 bases in between. The CDR3 region is CASGAGTSAVDTQYF. The CDR3 DNA is TGTGCTAGTGGTGCCGGGACTTCAGCTGTAGATACGCAGTATTTT.

The V call is TRBV15, the J call TRBJ1-2; a weak D match, TRBD1 (5 bases). The CDR3 totals 14 residues. Germline loops: CDR1 LNHNV, CDR2 YYDKDF (reference sequence). V lost 3 bases to trimming and J lost 8 bases, with 16 bases between them. The CDR3 loop reads CATSRDTGILGYTF. CDR3 in DNA: TGTGCCACCAGCAGGGACACAGGAATATTGGGCTACACCTTC. Together with reference TRBV15 and TRBJ1-2, the CDR3 gives the full variable domain: DAMVIQNPRYQVTQFGKPVTLSCSQTLNHNVMYWYQQKSSQAPKLLFHYYDKDFNNEADTPDNFQSRRPNTSFCFLDIRSPGLGDTAMYLCATSRDTGILGYTFGSGTRLTVV.

In its sample, this clone was seen a few times. The chain combines TRBV10-2 with TRBJ2-1; D is ambiguous. Germline assignment: CDR1 WSHSY and CDR2 SAAADI. The CDR3 extends over 13 amino acids. Trimming took 5 bases from V and 1 from J, leaving 6 bases between them. The CDR3 reads CASSPRSYNEQFF. In DNA, the CDR3 is TGCGCCAGCAGTCCTAGGTCCTACAATGAGCAGTTCTTC.